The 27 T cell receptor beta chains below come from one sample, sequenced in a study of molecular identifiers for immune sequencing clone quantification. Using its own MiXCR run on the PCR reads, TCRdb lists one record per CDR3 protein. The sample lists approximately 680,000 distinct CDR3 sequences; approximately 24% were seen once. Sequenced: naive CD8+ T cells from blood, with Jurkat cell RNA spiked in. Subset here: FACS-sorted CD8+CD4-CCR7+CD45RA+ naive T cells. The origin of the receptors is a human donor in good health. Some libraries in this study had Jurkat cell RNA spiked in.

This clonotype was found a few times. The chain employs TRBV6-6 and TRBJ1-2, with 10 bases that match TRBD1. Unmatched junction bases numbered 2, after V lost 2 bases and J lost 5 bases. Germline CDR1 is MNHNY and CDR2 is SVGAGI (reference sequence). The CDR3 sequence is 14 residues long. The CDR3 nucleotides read TGTGCCAGCAGTTACATGGACAGGGGGTATGGCTACACCTTC. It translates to CASSYMDRGYGYTF.

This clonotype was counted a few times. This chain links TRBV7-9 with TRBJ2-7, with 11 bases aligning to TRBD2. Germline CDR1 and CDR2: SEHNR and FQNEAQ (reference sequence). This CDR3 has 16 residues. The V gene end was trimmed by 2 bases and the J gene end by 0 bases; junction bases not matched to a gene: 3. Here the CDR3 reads CASSLNLAGGSYEQYF. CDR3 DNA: TGTGCCAGCAGCTTAAATCTAGCGGGAGGCTCCTACGAGCAGTACTTC.

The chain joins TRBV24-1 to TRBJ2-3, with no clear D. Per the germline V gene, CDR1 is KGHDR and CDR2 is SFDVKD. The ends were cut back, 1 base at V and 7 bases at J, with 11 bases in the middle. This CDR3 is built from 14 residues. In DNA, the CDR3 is TGTGCCACCAGTGATTTTATGTCGGCTTATACGCAGTATTTT. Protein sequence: CATSDFMSAYTQYF.

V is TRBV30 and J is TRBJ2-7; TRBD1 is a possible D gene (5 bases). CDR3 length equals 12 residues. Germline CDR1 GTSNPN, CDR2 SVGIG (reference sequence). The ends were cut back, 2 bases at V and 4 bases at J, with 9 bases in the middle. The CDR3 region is CAWSSPGYEQYF. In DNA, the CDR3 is TGTGCCTGGAGTTCGCCAGGGTACGAGCAGTACTTC.

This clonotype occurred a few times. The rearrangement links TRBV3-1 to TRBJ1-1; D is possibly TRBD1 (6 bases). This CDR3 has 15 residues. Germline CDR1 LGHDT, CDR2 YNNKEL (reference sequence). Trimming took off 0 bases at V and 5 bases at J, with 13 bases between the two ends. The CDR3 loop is CASSQDLYRATEAFF. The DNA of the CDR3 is TGTGCCAGCAGCCAAGATCTTTACAGGGCGACTGAAGCTTTCTTT.

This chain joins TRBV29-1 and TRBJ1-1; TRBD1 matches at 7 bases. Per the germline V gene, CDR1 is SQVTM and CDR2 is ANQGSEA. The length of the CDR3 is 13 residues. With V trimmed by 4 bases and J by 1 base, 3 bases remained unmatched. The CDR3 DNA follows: TGCAGCGTTGGGCAGGGGGGGAACACTGAAGCTTTCTTT. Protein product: CSVGQGGNTEAFF.

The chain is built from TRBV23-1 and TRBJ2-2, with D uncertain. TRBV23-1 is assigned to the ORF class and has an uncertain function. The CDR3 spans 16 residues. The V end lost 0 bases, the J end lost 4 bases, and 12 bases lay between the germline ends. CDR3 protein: CASSQSEVKSTGELFF. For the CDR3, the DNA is TGCGCCAGCAGTCAATCGGAAGTTAAGAGCACCGGGGAGCTGTTTTTT.

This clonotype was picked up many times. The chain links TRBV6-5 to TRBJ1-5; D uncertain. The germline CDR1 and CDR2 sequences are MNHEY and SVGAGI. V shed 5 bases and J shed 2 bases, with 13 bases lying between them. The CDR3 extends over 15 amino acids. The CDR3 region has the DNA TGTGCCAGCAGTCACTTTTGGGGTGGCAATCAGCCCCAGCATTTT. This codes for CASSHFWGGNQPQHF.

The CDR3 here is CSADPLYGIQETQYF. CDR3 coding DNA: TGCAGTGCTGACCCTCTGTACGGGATCCAAGAGACCCAGTACTTC. V and J are TRBV20-1 and TRBJ2-5; tentative D call: TRBD2 (5 bases). Germline-derived CDR1 and CDR2 are DFQATT and SNEGSKA (reference sequence). V lost 5 bases and J 1 base, leaving 17 bases between the germline ends. This CDR3 is 15 amino acids long.

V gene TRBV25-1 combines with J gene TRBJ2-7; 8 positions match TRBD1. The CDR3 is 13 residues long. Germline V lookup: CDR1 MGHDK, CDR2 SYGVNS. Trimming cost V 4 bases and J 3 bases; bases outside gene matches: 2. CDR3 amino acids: CASSAGQVYEQYF. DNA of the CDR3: TGTGCCAGCAGTGCGGGACAGGTCTACGAGCAGTACTTC.

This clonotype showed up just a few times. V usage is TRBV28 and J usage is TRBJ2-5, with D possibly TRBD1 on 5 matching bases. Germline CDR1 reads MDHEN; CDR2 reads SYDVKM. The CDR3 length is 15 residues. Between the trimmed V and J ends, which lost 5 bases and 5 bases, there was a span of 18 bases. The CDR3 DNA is TGTGCCAGCAGTCACTATTATGGGGCGACGGAGACCCAGTACTTC. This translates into CASSHYYGATETQYF.

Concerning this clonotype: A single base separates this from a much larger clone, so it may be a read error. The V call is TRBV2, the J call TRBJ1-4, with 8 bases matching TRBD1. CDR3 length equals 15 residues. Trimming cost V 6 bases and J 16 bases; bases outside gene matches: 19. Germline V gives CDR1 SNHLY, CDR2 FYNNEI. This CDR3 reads CASSEKAGGTEHAFF. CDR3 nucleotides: TGTGCCAGCAGCGAGAAAGCAGGGGGCACGGAACACGCGTTTTTT.

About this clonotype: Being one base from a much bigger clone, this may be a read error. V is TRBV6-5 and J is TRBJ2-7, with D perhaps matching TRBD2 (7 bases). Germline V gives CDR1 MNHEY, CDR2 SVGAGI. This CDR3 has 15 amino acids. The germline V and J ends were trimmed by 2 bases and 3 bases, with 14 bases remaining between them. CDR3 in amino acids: CASSYTPGGGYEQYF. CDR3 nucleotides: TGTGCCAGCAGTTACACCCCGGGGGGCGGCTACGAGCAGTACTTC.

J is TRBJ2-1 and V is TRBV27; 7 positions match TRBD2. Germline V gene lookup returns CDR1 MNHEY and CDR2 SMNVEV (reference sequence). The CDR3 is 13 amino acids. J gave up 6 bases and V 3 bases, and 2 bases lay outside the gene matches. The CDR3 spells CASSFSSGNEQFF. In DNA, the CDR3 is TGTGCCAGCAGTTTCTCTAGCGGCAATGAGCAGTTCTTC.

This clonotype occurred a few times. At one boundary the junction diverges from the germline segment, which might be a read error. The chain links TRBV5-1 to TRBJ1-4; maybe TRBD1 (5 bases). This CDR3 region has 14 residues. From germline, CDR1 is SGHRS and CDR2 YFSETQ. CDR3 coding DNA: TGCGCCAGCAGCGAGGACAACACTAATGAAAAACTGCTTTTT. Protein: CASSEDNTNEKLLF.

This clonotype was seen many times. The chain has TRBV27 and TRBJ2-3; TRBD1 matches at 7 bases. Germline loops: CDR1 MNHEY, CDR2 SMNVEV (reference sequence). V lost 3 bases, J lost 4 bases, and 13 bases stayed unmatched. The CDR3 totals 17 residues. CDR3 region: CASSFRTTGHSADTQYF. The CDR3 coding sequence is TGTGCCAGCAGTTTTCGAACGACAGGGCACTCCGCAGATACGCAGTATTTT.

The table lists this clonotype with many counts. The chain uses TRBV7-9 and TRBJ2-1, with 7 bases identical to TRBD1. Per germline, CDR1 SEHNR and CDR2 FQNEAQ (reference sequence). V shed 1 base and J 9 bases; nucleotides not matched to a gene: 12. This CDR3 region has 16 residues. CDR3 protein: CASSLETPGGFGEQFF. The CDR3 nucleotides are TGTGCCAGCAGCTTAGAGACGCCAGGGGGTTTTGGTGAGCAGTTCTTC.

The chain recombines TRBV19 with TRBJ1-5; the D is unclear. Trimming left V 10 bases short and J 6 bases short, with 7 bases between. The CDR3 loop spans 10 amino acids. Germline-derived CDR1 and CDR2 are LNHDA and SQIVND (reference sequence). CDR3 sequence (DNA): TGTGCCATCCCTATTCAGCCCCAGCATTTT. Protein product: CAIPIQPQHF.

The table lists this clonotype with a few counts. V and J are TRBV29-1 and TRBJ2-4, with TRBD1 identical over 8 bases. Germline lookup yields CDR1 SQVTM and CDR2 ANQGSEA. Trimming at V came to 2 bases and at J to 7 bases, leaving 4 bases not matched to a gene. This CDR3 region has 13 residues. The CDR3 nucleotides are TGCAGCGTTGAACCGGGACAGGACAACATTCAGTACTTC. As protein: CSVEPGQDNIQYF.

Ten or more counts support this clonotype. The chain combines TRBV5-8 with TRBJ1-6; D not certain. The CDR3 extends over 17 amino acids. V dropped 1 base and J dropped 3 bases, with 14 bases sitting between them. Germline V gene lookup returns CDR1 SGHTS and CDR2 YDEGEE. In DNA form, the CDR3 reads TGTGCCAGCAGCTTGTCGTCCCACGCCGACTATAATTCACCCCTCCACTTT. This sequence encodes CASSLSSHADYNSPLHF.

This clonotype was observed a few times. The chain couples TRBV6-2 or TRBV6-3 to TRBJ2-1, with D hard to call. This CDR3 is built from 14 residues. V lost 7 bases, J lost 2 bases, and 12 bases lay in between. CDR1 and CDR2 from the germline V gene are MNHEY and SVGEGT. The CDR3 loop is CASTTERPYNEQFF. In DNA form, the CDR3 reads TGTGCCAGCACAACGGAGAGGCCCTACAATGAGCAGTTCTTC.

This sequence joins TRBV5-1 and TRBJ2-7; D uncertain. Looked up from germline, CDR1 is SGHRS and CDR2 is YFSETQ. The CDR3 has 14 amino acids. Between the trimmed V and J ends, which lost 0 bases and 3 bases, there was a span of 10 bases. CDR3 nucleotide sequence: TGCGCCAGCAGCTTGGAAGGTGGGGACTACGAGCAGTACTTC. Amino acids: CASSLEGGDYEQYF.

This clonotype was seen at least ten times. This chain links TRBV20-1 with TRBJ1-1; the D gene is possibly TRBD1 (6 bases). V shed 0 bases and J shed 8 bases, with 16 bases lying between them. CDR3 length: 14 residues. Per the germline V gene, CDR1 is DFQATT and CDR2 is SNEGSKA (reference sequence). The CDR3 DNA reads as TGCAGTGCTAGAGAAGGGGGAGGGCCGTGGGAAGCTTTCTTT. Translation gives CSAREGGGPWEAFF.

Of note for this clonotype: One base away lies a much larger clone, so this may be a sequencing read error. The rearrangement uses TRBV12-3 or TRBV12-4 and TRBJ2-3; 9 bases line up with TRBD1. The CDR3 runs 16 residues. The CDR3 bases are TGTGCCAGCAGTCCCTATGACAGGGGGGAGACAGATACGCATTATTTT. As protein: CASSPYDRGETDTHYF.

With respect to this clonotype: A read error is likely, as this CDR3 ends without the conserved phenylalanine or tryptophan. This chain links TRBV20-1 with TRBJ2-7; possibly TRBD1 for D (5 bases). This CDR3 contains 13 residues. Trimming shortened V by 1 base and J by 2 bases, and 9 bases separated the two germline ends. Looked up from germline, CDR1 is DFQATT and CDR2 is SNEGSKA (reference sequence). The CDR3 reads CSARVQGTYEQYL. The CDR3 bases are TGCAGTGCTAGAGTGCAGGGAACCTACGAGCAGTACCTC.

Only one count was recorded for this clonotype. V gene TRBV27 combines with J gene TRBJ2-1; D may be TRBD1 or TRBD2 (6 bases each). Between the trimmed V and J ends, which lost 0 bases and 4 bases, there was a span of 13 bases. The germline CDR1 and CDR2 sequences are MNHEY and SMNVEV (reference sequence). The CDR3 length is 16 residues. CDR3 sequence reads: CASSLSSGALYNEQFF. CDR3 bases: TGTGCCAGCAGTTTATCGTCGGGGGCCCTATACAATGAGCAGTTCTTC.

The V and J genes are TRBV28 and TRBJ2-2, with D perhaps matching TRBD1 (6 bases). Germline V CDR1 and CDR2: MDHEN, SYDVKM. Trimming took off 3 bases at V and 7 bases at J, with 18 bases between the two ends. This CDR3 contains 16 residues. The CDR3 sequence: CASSFGAGAYSGELFF. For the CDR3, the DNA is TGTGCCAGCAGTTTTGGGGCAGGGGCTTACAGCGGGGAGCTGTTTTTT. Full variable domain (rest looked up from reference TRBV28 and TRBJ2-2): DVKVTQSSRYLVKRTGEKVFLECVQDMDHENMFWYRQDPGLGLRLIYFSYDVKMKEKGDIPEGYSVSREKKERFSLILESASTNQTSMYLCASSFGAGAYSGELFFGEGSRLTVL.